This T cell receptor beta chain appears in the sequencing data of a study of T cell responses to AZD1222 COVID-19 vaccine. Overall study context: Recipients boosted at about 4 weeks or about 12 weeks are pooled.

Concerning this clone: Its antigen is currently unknown. This CDR3 is also generated by other DNA sequences in the sample.

Findings of the study overall: Scientists sampled the repertoires only once the peak T cell response had passed. Regions 160-218 and 743-854 held dominance among vaccine-associated CD4 TCRs, which spanned spike. Nearly half of spike-specific TCRs reportedly target unmutated variant regions.

The CDR3 runs to 13 residues. Trimming pared 5 bases from V and 2 bases from J, leaving 7 bases between. CDR1 is MNHEY, CDR2 SMNVEV, per germline (reference sequence). TCRdb's copy holds only in-frame clones and misses some; the assay was immunoSEQ multiplex PCR. In the table there are 130,000 to 150,000 clones, under 95% of which are singletons. Sequencing was performed on peripheral blood, taken on day 0 of AZD1222 vaccination. The genes are TRBV27 and TRBJ2-1, with D possibly being TRBD2 (5 bases). The sequence came from an adult in good health. CDR3 residues: CASSRTAYNEQFF. For the CDR3, the DNA is TGTGCCAGCAGTCGGACTGCCTACAATGAGCAGTTCTTC.